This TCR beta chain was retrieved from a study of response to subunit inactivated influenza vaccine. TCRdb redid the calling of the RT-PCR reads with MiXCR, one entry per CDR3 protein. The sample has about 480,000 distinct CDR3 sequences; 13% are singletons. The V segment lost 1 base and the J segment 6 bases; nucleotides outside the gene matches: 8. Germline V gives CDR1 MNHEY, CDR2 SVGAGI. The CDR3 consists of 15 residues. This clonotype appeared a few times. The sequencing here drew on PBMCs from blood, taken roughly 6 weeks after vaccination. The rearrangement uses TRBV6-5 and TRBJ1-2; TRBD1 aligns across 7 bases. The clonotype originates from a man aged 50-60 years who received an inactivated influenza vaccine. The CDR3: CASSYWAGGRDGYTF. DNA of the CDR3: TGTGCCAGCAGTTACTGGGCAGGGGGGCGGGATGGCTACACCTTC.